This T cell receptor (beta chain) was recorded in a study of Graves' ophthalmopathy and Graves' hyperthyroidism. The study's findings and limits: Among expanded thyroid clonotypes above 0.001 frequency, most also occurred in blood.

Ten or more counts support this clonotype. Antigen: not known. The TCR beta CDR3 regions underwent amplification from RNA transcripts. First-round RT-PCR relied on HTBI primers, and a second-round multiplex PCR came next. Each CDR3 protein is one row after TCRdb ran MiXCR on the multiplex PCR reads. The sample lists about 170,000 distinct CDR3 sequences; less than 45% were seen once. It was on clinical symptoms, serum thyroxine, TRAb, thyroid ultrasound and orbital computed tomography that diagnosis relied. PBMCs had their origin in fresh peripheral blood (more than 9.5 ml). Per germline, CDR1 KGHDR and CDR2 SFDVKD. V was clipped by 8 bases and J by 2 bases, with 6 bases between them. This CDR3 has 13 residues.

The chain recombines TRBV24-1 with TRBJ2-6, with D tentatively TRBD2 (5 bases). The source is a woman aged 40 to 50 with Graves' ophthalmopathy. The source material was peripheral blood. The CDR3 sequence: CATNGAGANVLTF. The CDR3 nucleotides read TGTGCCACCAACGGGGCTGGGGCCAACGTCCTGACTTTC.